Listed below are T cell receptor beta chains from one sample, sequenced in a study of cytomegalovirus exposure and HLA in healthy donors. Clones were read by immunoSEQ multiplex PCR, and TCRdb kept only the in-frame ones, dropping some. The sample holds about 120,000 clones; around 89% are singletons and the top ten take roughly 6%. The sample comprised PBMCs. These receptor sequences come from a woman under 30 in good health and CMV-seropositive. The CDR3 runs from the conserved cysteine through the conserved F or W. D genes are given only for firm matches. Size is stated for part of the rows, as once, few or many counts, or as a class when the clone is expanded.

j_call d_call clone_size v_call cdr3_length cdr3_aa cdr3_nt
TRBJ2-5 - - TRBV11-1 13 CASSPRYQETQYF TGTGCCAGCAGCCCTAGATACCAAGAGACCCAGTACTTC
TRBJ2-1 TRBD2 - TRBV7-6 18 CASSPTSGRKFSYNEQFF TGTGCCAGCAGCCCTACTAGCGGGAGGAAGTTCTCCTACAATGAGCAGTTCTTC
TRBJ2-3 TRBD2 - TRBV7-3 17 CASSLGGPGGHRDTQYF TGTGCCAGCAGTCTGGGAGGTCCGGGGGGGCATAGAGATACGCAGTATTTT
TRBJ2-3 TRBD2 - TRBV7-3 19 CASSSQSLAGGSRADTQYF TGTGCCAGCAGCTCCCAATCACTAGCGGGGGGCTCACGGGCAGATACGCAGTATTTT
TRBJ2-1 TRBD2 - TRBV30 15 CAWRSESGRGHEQFF TGTGCCTGGAGGTCGGAGAGCGGGAGGGGTCATGAGCAGTTCTTC
TRBJ1-3 TRBD1 once TRBV30 15 CAWSTGTVSGNTIYF TGTGCCTGGAGTACCGGGACAGTCTCTGGAAACACCATATATTTT
TRBJ2-7 TRBD2 - TRBV2 14 CASTKRASGYEQYF TGTGCCAGCACTAAAAGGGCTAGCGGCTACGAGCAGTACTTC
TRBJ1-5 TRBD1 - TRBV6-1 14 CASSEDRGRQPQHF TGTGCCAGCAGTGAGGACAGGGGGAGGCAGCCCCAGCATTTT
TRBJ2-2 - - TRBV7-3 14 CASSLNRGTGELFF TGTGCCAGCAGCTTAAATCGGGGTACCGGGGAGCTGTTTTTT
TRBJ2-7 TRBD2 - TRBV2 13 CASKGTSSYEQYF TGTGCCAGCAAAGGGACTAGCAGCTACGAGCAGTACTTC
TRBJ1-1 - - TRBV7-9 15 CASSLDRLGNTEAFF TGTGCCAGCAGCTTGGACAGACTTGGGAACACTGAAGCTTTCTTT
TRBJ1-4 - - TRBV27 16 CASSSPRGATNEKLFF TGTGCCAGCAGTTCTCCCCGGGGGGCAACTAATGAAAAACTGTTTTTT
TRBJ2-1 - few TRBV5-1 15 CASSLGGGRYNEQFF TGCGCCAGCAGCTTGGGGGGGGGCCGTTACAATGAGCAGTTCTTC
TRBJ1-2 - - TRBV6-5 16 CASSSSPGRADYGYTF TGTGCCAGCAGTTCCTCACCGGGCAGGGCGGACTATGGCTACACCTTC
TRBJ2-5 TRBD1 - TRBV9 15 CASSVWDSIRETQYF TGTGCCAGCAGCGTTTGGGACAGTATCAGGGAGACCCAGTACTTC
TRBJ1-6 TRBD1 - TRBV9 15 CASSPRQGTDSPLHF TGTGCCAGCAGCCCCCGACAGGGCACGGATTCACCCCTCCACTTT
TRBJ1-1 TRBD1 - TRBV27 16 CASSGASGQVNTEAFF TGTGCCAGCAGTGGAGCATCCGGACAGGTTAACACTGAAGCTTTCTTT
TRBJ2-2 - - TRBV6-6 12 CASSYRAGELFF TGTGCCAGCAGTTATAGAGCCGGGGAGCTGTTTTTT
TRBJ2-5 TRBD1 - TRBV14 17 CASSQEEGTGHSETQYF TGTGCCAGCAGCCAAGAGGAGGGGACAGGGCACTCGGAGACCCAGTACTTC
TRBJ1-2 TRBD1 - TRBV5-6 17 CASSLGQGATRGAGYTF TGTGCCAGCAGCTTGGGACAGGGGGCTACCCGGGGGGCTGGCTACACCTTC
TRBJ1-1 TRBD1 - TRBV18 14 CASSPKTGGTEAFF TGTGCCAGCTCACCAAAGACAGGGGGCACTGAAGCTTTCTTT
TRBJ1-4 - - TRBV5-4 17 CASSLARGPATNEKLFF TGTGCCAGCAGCTTGGCCAGGGGACCTGCAACTAATGAAAAACTGTTTTTT
TRBJ2-2 TRBD1 - TRBV7-8 16 CASSLAAGGWTGELFF TGTGCCAGCAGCTTAGCGGCAGGGGGATGGACCGGGGAGCTGTTTTTT
TRBJ1-2 TRBD1 - TRBV7-2 14 CASSSRTGEKGYTF TGTGCCAGCAGCTCCCGGACAGGGGAAAAAGGCTACACCTTC
TRBJ1-5 TRBD1 - TRBV27 14 CASSTGGSNQPQHF TGTGCCAGCAGTACAGGGGGGAGCAATCAGCCCCAGCATTTT
TRBJ2-7 - - TRBV12-5 13 CASGFGSSYEQYF TGTGCTAGTGGTTTCGGGAGCTCCTACGAGCAGTACTTC
TRBJ2-6 - - TRBV6-1 14 CASGRGSGANVLTF TGTGCCAGCGGGAGGGGGTCTGGGGCCAACGTCCTGACTTTC
TRBJ1-2 - - TRBV10-3 14 CAISEYTGNYGYTF TGTGCCATCAGTGAGTACACAGGGAACTATGGCTACACCTTC
TRBJ1-1 TRBD1 few TRBV7-9 15 CASSPTGQADTEAFF TGTGCCAGCAGCCCTACCGGACAGGCGGACACTGAAGCTTTCTTT
TRBJ2-7 TRBD1 - TRBV27 15 CASSLDRGGENEQYF TGTGCCAGCAGTCTCGACAGGGGAGGTGAAAACGAGCAGTACTTC
TRBJ2-7 - few TRBV11-2 14 CASSLGHSSYEQYF TGTGCCAGCAGCTTAGGACACAGCTCCTACGAGCAGTACTTC
TRBJ1-4 - - TRBV9 17 CASSVDGTGTRGQKLFF TGTGCCAGCAGCGTGGATGGTACGGGGACACGGGGACAAAAACTGTTTTTT
TRBJ2-7 - - TRBV6-6 15 CASSRQYADSYEQYF TGTGCCAGCAGCCGACAGTACGCCGACTCCTACGAGCAGTACTTC
TRBJ1-3 - - TRBV5-8 15 CASSLSGGGGNTIYF TGTGCCAGCAGCTTGAGCGGGGGAGGCGGAAACACCATATATTTT
TRBJ2-3 TRBD2 - TRBV6-6 15 CASNNAREGTDTQYF TGTGCCAGCAATAATGCCCGGGAGGGCACAGATACGCAGTATTTT
TRBJ1-2 - - TRBV15 18 CATSRAFDRTQESYGYTF TGTGCCACCAGCAGAGCTTTTGATCGTACCCAAGAGAGCTATGGCTACACCTTC
TRBJ2-5 - - TRBV5-1 16 CASSLLEQGMQETQYF TGCGCCAGCAGCTTGTTGGAGCAGGGTATGCAAGAGACCCAGTACTTC
TRBJ1-2 TRBD1 - TRBV6-5 16 CASSYLRTGNLGGYTF TGTGCCAGCAGTTACCTAAGGACAGGGAACCTTGGCGGCTACACCTTC
TRBJ2-7 TRBD1 - TRBV18 14 CASSLTGGYDEQYF TGTGCCAGCTCCCTTACAGGGGGCTACGACGAGCAGTACTTC
TRBJ2-7 TRBD1 - TRBV7-9 13 CASSQGTGYEQYF TGTGCCAGCAGCCAAGGGACAGGGTACGAGCAGTACTTC
TRBJ2-3 - - TRBV27 14 CAILPGGRTDTQYF TGTGCCATCCTCCCAGGGGGGCGCACAGATACGCAGTATTTT